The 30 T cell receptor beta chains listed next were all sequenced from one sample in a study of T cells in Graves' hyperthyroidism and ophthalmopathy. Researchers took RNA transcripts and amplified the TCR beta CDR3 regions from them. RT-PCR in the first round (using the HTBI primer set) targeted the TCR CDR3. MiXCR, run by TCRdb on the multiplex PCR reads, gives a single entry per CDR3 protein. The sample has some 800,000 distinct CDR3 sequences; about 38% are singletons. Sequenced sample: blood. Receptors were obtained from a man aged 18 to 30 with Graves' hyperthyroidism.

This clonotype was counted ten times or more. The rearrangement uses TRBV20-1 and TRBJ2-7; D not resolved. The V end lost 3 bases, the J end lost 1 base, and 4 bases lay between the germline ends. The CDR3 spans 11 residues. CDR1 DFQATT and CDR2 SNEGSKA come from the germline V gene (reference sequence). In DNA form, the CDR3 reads TGCAGTGCTAGGGAATCCTACGAGCAGTACTTC. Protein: CSARESYEQYF.

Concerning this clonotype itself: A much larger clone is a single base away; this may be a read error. CDR3: CSVVRLEAGELFF. CDR3 bases: TGCAGCGTTGTGCGCCTAGAGGCCGGGGAGCTGTTTTTT. The chain uses TRBV29-1 and TRBJ2-2; D gene unclear. The ends were cut back, 4 bases at V and 6 bases at J, with 12 bases in the middle. CDR3 length: 13 residues. From germline, CDR1 is SQVTM and CDR2 ANQGSEA.

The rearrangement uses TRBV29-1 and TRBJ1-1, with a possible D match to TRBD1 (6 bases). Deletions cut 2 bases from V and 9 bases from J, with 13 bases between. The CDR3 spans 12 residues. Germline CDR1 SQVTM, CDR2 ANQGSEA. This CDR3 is CSVERGVAKAFF. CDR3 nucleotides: TGCAGCGTTGAAAGGGGGGTGGCTAAAGCTTTCTTT. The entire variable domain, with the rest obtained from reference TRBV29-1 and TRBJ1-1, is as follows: SAVISQKPSRDICQRGTSLTIQCQVDSQVTMMFWYRQQPGQSLTLIATANQGSEATYESGFVIDKFPISRPNLTFSTLTVSNMSPEDSSIYLCSVERGVAKAFFGQGTRLTVV.

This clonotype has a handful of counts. CDR3 sequence: CASSLIGTGVREQYF. Here the CDR3 DNA reads TGTGCCAGCAGTTTAATTGGGACGGGAGTACGTGAGCAGTACTTC. This chain joins TRBV12-3 or TRBV12-4 and TRBJ2-7, with D perhaps TRBD2 (6 bases). V shed 2 bases and J shed 7 bases, with 18 bases lying between them. The CDR3 loop spans 15 amino acids.

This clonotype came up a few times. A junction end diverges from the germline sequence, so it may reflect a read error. The CDR3 region is CASSSHSTADGTF. CDR3 coding DNA: TGTGCCAGCAGCTCCCACAGTACGGCTGACGGGACGTTC. J is TRBJ2-7 and V is TRBV7-2, with D perhaps being TRBD1 or TRBD2 (5 bases each). Germline V gene lookup returns CDR1 SGHTA and CDR2 FQGNSA. The CDR3 consists of 13 residues.

CDR3 bases: TGTGCCAGCCGCGGTGGGGGAGGGGCTGGGGCCAACGTCCTGACTTTC. It translates to CASRGGGGAGANVLTF. This rearrangement joins TRBV25-1 to TRBJ2-6; 7 bases are shared with TRBD2. V lost 8 bases, J lost 2 bases, and 9 bases stayed unmatched. Germline CDR1 is MGHDK and CDR2 is SYGVNS. The CDR3 has 16 residues.

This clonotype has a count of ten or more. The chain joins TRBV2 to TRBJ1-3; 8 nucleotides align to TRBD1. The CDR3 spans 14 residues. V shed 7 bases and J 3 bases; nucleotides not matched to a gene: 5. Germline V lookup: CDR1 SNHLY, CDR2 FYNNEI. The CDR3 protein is CASKQDRDGNTIYF. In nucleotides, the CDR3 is TGTGCCAGCAAGCAGGACAGGGATGGAAACACCATATATTTT.

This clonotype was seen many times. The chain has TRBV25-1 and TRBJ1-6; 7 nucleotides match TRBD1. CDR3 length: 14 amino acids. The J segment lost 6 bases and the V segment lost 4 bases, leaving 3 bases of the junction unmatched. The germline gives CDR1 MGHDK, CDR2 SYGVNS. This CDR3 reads CASSAGDSNSPLHF. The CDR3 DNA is TGTGCCAGCAGTGCCGGGGACAGTAATTCACCCCTCCACTTT. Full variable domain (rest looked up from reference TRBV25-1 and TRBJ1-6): EADIYQTPRYLVIGTGKKITLECSQTMGHDKMYWYQQDPGMELHLIHYSYGVNSTEKGDLSSESTVSRIRTEHFPLTLESARPSHTSQYLCASSAGDSNSPLHFGNGTRLTVT.

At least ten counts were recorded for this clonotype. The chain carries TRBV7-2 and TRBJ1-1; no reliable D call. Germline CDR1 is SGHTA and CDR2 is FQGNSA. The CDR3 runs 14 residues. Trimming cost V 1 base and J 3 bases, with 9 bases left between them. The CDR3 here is CASSLVNTYTEAFF. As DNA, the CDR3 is TGTGCCAGCAGCTTAGTCAACACCTACACTGAAGCTTTCTTT.

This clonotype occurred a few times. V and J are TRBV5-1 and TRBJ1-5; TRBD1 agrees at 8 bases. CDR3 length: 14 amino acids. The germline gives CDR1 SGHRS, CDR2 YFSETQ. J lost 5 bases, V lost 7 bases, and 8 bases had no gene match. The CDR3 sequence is CASSTGAWDQPQHF. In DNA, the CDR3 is TGCGCCAGCTCGACAGGGGCGTGGGATCAGCCCCAGCATTTT.

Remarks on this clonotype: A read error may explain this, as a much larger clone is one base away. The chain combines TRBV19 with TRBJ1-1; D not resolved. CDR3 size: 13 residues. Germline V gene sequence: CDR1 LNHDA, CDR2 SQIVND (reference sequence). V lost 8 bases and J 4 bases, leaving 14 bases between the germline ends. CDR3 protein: CASAYGKGTEAFF. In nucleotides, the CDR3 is TGTGCCAGTGCTTACGGGAAGGGCACTGAAGCTTTCTTT.

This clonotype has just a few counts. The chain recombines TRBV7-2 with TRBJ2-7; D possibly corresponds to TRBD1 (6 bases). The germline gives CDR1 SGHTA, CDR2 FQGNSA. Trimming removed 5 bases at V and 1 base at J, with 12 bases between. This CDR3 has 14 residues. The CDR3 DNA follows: TGTGCCAGCAGCCCTCGGGACATTTCCTACGAGCAGTACTTC. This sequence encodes CASSPRDISYEQYF.

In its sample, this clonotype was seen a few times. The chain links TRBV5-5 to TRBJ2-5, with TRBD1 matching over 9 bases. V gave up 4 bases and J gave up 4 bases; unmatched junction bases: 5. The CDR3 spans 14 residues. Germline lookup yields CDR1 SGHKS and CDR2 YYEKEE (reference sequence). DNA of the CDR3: TGTGCCAGCAGCCCAAGGACAGGGGCAGAGACCCAGTACTTC. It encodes CASSPRTGAETQYF.

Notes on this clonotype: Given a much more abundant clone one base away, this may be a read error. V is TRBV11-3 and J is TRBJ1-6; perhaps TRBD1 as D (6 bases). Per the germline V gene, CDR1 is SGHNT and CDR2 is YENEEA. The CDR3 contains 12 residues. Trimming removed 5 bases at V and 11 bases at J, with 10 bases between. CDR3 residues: CASSPGAAPLHF. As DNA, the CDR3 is TGTGCCAGCAGCCCAGGGGCTGCACCCCTCCACTTT.

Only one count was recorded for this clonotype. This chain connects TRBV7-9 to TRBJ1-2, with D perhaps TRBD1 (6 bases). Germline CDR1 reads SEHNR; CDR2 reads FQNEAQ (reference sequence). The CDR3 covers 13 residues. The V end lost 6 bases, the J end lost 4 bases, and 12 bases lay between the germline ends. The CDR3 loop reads CASSRDTGYGYTF. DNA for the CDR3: TGTGCCAGCAGTCGGGACACCGGCTATGGCTACACCTTC.

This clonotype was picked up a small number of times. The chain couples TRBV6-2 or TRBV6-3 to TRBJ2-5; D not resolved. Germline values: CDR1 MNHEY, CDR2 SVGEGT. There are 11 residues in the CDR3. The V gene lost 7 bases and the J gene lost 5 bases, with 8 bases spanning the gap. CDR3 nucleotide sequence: TGTGCCAGCAACAGCATCGAGACCCAGTACTTC. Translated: CASNSIETQYF.

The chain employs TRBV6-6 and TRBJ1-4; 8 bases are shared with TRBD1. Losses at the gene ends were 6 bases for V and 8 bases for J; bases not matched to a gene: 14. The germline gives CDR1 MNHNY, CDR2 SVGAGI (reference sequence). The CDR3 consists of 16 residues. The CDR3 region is CASSLGPQGAREKLFF. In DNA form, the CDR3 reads TGTGCCAGCAGCCTCGGGCCGCAGGGGGCGAGGGAAAAACTGTTTTTT.

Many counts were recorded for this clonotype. The CDR3 spells CAISDGGLYGYTF. In nucleotides, the CDR3 is TGTGCCATCAGTGATGGGGGGCTTTATGGCTACACCTTC. The rearrangement joins TRBV10-3 to TRBJ1-2; D is possibly TRBD1 (6 bases). V was shortened by 3 bases and J by 5 bases, with 10 bases between the two germline ends. In germline, CDR1 is ENHRY, CDR2 SYGVKD. CDR3 size: 13 residues.

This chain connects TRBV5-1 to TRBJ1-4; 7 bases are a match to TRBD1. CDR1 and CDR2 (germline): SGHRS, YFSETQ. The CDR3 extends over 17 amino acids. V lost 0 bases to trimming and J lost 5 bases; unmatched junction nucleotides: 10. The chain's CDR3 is CASSLGGGARGNEKLFF. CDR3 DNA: TGCGCCAGCAGCTTGGGCGGCGGAGCCAGGGGGAATGAAAAACTGTTTTTT.

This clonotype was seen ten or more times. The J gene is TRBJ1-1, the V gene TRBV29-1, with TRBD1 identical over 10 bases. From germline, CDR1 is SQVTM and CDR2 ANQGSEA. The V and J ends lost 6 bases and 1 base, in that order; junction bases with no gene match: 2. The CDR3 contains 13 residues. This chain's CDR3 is CSVDRGWNTEAFF. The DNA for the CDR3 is TGCAGCGTGGACAGGGGGTGGAACACTGAAGCTTTCTTT. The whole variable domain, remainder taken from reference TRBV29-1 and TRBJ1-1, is SAVISQKPSRDICQRGTSLTIQCQVDSQVTMMFWYRQQPGQSLTLIATANQGSEATYESGFVIDKFPISRPNLTFSTLTVSNMSPEDSSIYLCSVDRGWNTEAFFGQGTRLTVV.

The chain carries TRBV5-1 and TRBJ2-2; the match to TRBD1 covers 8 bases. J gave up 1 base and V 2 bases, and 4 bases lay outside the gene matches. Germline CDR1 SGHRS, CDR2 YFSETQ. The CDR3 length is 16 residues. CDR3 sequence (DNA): TGCGCCAGCAGCTTAACGGACAGGGTGAACACCGGGGAGCTGTTTTTT. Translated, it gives CASSLTDRVNTGELFF.

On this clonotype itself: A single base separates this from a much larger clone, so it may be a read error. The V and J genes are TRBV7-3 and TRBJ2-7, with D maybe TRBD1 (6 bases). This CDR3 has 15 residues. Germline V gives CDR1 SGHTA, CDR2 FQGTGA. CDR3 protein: CVSSLQGGGIYEQYF. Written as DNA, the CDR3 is TGTGTCAGCAGCTTACAGGGCGGCGGCATCTACGAGCAGTACTTC.

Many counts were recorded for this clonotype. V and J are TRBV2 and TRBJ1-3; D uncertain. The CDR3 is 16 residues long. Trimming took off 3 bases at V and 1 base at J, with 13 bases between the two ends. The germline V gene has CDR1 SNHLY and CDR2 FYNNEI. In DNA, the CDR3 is TGTGCCAGCAGTGAGTTAGGACCGCCTTCTGGAAACACCATATATTTT. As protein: CASSELGPPSGNTIYF.

The CDR3 spells CASSDLTGAEQYF. As DNA, the CDR3 is TGTGCCAGCAGTGACCTGACAGGGGCCGAGCAGTACTTC. V is TRBV2 and J is TRBJ2-7; 8 nucleotides align to TRBD1. The CDR3 runs 13 residues. Germline assignment: CDR1 SNHLY and CDR2 FYNNEI. V lost 3 bases to trimming and J lost 6 bases; unmatched junction nucleotides: 4.

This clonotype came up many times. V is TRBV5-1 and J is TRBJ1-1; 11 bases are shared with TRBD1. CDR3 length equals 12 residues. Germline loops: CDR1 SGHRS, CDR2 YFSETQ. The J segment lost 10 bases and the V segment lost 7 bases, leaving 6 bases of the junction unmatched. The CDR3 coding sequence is TGCGCCAGCGGAGACGGGACAGGGGGAGCTTTCTTT. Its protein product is CASGDGTGGAFF. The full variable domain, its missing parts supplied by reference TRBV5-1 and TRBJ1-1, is KAGVTQTPRYLIKTRGQQVTLSCSPISGHRSVSWYQQTPGQGLQFLFEYFSETQRNKGNFPGRFSGRQFSNSRSEMNVSTLELGDSALYLCASGDGTGGAFFGQGTRLTVV.

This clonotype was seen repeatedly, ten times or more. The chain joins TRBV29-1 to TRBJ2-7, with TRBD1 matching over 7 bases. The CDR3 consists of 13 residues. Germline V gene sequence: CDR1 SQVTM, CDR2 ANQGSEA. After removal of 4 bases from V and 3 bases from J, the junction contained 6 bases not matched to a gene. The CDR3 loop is CSVGAQGSYEQYF. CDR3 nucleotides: TGCAGCGTTGGGGCACAGGGGAGCTACGAGCAGTACTTC.

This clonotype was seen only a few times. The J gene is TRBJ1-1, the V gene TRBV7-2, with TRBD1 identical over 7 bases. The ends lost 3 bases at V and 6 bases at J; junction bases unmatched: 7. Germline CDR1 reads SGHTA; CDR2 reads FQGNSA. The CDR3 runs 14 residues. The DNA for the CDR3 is TGTGCCAGCAGCTTTGACAGGGAGGTGGCTGAAGCTTTCTTT. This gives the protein CASSFDREVAEAFF. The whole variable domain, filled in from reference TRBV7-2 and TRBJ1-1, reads GAGVSQSPSNKVTEKGKDVELRCDPISGHTALYWYRQSLGQGLEFLIYFQGNSAPDKSGLPSDRFSAERTGGSVSTLTIQRTQQEDSAVYLCASSFDREVAEAFFGQGTRLTVV.

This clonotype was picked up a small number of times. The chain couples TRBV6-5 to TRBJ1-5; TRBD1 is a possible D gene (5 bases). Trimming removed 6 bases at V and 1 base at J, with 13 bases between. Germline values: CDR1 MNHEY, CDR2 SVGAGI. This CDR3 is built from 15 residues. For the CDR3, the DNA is TGTGCCAGCAGACCCCAACCAGGGAGCAATCAGCCCCAGCATTTT. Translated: CASRPQPGSNQPQHF.

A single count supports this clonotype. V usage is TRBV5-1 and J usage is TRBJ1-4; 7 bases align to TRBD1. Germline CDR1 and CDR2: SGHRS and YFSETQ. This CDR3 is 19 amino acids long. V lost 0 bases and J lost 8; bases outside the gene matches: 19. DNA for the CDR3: TGCGCCAGCAGCTTGGCCGGGCCACCGCAACAGGGGCGAACCGAAAAACTGTTTTTT. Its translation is CASSLAGPPQQGRTEKLFF.

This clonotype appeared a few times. The CDR3 loop reads CASSLLVGSSYNSPLHF. CDR3 bases: TGTGCCAGCAGCTTACTCGTCGGGAGCTCCTATAATTCACCCCTCCACTTT. The chain has TRBV7-9 and TRBJ1-6; unclear D gene. The CDR3 runs 17 residues. The germline V and J ends were trimmed by 2 bases and 0 bases, with 11 bases remaining between them. Germline CDR1 reads SEHNR; CDR2 reads FQNEAQ (reference sequence).